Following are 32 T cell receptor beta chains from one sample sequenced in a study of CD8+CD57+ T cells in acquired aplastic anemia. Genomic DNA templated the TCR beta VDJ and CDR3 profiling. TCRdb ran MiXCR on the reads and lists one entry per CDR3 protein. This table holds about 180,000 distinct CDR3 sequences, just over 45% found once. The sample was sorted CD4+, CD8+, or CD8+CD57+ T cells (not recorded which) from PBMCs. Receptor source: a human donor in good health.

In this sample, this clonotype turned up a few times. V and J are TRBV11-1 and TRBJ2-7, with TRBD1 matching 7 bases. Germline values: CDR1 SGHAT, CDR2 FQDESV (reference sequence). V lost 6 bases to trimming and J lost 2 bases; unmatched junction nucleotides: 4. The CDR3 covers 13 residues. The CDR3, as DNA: TGTGCCAGCAGTGGGGACAGCACCTACGAGCAGTACTTC. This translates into CASSGDSTYEQYF. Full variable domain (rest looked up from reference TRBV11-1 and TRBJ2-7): EAEVAQSPRYKITEKSQAVAFWCDPISGHATLYWYRQILGQGPELLVQFQDESVVDDSQLPKDRFSAERLKGVDSTLKIQPAELGDSAMYLCASSGDSTYEQYFGPGTRLTVT.

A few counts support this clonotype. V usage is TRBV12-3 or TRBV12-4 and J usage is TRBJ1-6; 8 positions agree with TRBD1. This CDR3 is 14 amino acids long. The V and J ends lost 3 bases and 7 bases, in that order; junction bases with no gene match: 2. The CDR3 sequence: CASSLGQVNSPLHF. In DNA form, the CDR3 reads TGTGCCAGCAGTTTGGGACAGGTGAATTCACCCCTCCACTTT.

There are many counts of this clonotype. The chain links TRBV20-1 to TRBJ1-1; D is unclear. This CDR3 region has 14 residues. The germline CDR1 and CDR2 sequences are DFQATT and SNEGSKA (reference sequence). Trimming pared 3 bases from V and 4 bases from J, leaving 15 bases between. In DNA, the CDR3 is TGCAGTGCTAGTCTCCCCTCCCGGGGCACTGAAGCTTTCTTT. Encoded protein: CSASLPSRGTEAFF.

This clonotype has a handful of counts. The CDR3 loop is CATSRTEEAYNEQFF. CDR3 sequence (DNA): TGTGCCACCAGCAGGACGGAAGAGGCCTACAATGAGCAGTTCTTC. V is TRBV15 and J is TRBJ2-1; D is ambiguous. The V gene's germline CDR1 is LNHNV and CDR2 YYDKDF (reference sequence). The CDR3 runs 15 residues. V lost 3 bases and J lost 2, with 11 bases in between.

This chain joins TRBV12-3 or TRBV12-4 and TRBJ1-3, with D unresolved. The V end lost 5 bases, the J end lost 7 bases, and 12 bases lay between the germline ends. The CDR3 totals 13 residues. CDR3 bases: TGTGCCAGCAGTCTTACCCGCCCCAACACCATATATTTT. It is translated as CASSLTRPNTIYF.

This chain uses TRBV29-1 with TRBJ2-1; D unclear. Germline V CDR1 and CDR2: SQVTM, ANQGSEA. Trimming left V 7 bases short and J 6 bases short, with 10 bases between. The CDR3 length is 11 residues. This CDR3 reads CSGEGVNEQFF. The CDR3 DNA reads TGCAGCGGGGAAGGCGTCAATGAGCAGTTCTTC.

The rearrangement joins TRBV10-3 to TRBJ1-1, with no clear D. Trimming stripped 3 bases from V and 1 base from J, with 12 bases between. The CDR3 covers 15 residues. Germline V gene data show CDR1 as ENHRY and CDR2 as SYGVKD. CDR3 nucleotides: TGTGCCATCAGTGACCCCGTGGGTAGGAACACTGAAGCTTTCTTT. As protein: CAISDPVGRNTEAFF.

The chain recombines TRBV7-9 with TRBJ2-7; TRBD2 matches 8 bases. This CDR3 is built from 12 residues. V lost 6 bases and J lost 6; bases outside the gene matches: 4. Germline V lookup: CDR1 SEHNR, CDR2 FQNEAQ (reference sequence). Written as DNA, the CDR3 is TGTGCCAGCAGTTCTAGCGGGCGCGAGCAGTACTTC. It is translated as CASSSSGREQYF.

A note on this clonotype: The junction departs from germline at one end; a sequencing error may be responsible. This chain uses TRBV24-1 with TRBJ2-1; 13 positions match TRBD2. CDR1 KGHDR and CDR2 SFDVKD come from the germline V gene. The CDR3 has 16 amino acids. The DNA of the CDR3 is TGTGCCAGCAGTTTACTCACTAGCGGGAGGGGCAATGAGCAGTTCTTC. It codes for CASSLLTSGRGNEQFF.

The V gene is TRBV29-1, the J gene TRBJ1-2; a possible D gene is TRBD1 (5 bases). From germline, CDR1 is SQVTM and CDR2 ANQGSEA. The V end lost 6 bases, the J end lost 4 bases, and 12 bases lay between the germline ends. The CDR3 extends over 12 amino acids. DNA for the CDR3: TGCAGCGTCGGGGGGGATACCTATGGCTACACCTTC. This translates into CSVGGDTYGYTF.

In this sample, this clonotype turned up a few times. The CDR3 DNA reads TGTGCCACCAGCGGTCCATCGGGGGGGCCGAACAATGAGCAGTTCTTC. This encodes CATSGPSGGPNNEQFF. The rearrangement joins TRBV15 to TRBJ2-1; TRBD2 aligns across 8 bases. The CDR3 has 16 amino acids. Unmatched junction bases numbered 11, after V lost 5 bases and J lost 5 bases. Germline V gene lookup returns CDR1 LNHNV and CDR2 YYDKDF (reference sequence).

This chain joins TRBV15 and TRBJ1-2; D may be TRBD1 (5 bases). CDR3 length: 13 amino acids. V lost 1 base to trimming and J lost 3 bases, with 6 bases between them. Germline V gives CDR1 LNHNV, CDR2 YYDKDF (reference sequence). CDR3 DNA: TGTGCCACCAGCAGAGGAGGGGACTATGGCTACACCTTC. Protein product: CATSRGGDYGYTF.

The CDR3 sequence is CATSDQQGFQETQYF. The CDR3 nucleotides read TGTGCCACCAGTGATCAACAGGGCTTTCAAGAGACCCAGTACTTC. This chain connects TRBV24-1 to TRBJ2-5; the D gene is possibly TRBD1 (6 bases). Germline loops: CDR1 KGHDR, CDR2 SFDVKD. The CDR3 is made up of 15 amino acids. V was pared by 3 bases and J by 2 bases, with 12 bases between.

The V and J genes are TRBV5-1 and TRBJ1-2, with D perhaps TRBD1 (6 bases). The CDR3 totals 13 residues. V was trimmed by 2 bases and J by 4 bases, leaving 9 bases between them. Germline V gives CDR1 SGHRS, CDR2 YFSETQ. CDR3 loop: CASSFTGSYGYTF. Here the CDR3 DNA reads TGCGCCAGCAGCTTTACAGGGTCCTATGGCTACACCTTC.

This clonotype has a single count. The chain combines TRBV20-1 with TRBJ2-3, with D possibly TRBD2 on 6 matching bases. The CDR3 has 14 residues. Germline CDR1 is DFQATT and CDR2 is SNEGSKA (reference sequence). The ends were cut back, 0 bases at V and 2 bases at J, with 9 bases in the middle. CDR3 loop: CSARDWTNTDTQYF. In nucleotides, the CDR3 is TGCAGTGCTAGAGATTGGACTAACACAGATACGCAGTATTTT.

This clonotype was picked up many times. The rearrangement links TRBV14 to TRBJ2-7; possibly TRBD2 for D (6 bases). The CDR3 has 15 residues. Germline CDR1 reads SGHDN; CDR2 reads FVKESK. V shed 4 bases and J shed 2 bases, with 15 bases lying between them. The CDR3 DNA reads TGTGCCAGCAGCCGTATGGCTAGCGCAACCTACGAGCAGTACTTC. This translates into CASSRMASATYEQYF.

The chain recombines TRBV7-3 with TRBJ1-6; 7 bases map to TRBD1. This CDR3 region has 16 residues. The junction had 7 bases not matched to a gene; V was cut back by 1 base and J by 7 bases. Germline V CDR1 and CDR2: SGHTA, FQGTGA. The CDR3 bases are TGTGCCAGCAGCTTAATGTCAGGGGGACGGAATTCACCCCTCCACTTT. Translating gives CASSLMSGGRNSPLHF.

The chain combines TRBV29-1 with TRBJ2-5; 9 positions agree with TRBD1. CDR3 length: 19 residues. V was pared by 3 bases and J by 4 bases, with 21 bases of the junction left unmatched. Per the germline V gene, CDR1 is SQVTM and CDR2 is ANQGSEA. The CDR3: CSVERSGTGRIPPVETQYF. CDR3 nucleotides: TGCAGCGTTGAGCGATCCGGGACAGGGAGAATCCCTCCCGTAGAGACCCAGTACTTC.

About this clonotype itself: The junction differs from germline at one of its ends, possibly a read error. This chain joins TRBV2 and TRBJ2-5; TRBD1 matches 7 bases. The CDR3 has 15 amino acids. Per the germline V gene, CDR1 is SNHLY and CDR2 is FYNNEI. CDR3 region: CASRQGRVVSETRYF. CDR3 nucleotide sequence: TGTGCCAGTCGACAGGGACGGGTAGTATCAGAGACCCGGTATTTC. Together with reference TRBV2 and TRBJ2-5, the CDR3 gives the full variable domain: EPEVTQTPSHQVTQMGQEVILRCVPISNHLYFYWYRQILGQKVEFLVSFYNNEISEKSEIFDDQFSVERPDGSNFTLKIRSTKLEDSAMYFCASRQGRVVSETRYFGPGTRLLVL.

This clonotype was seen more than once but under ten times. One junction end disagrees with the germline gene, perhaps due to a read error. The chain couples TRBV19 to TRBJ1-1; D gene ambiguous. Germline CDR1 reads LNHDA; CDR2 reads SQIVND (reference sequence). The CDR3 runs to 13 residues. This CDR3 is CASRYGVITEASF. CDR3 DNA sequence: TGTGCCAGTAGGTATGGGGTCATCACTGAAGCTTCCTTT.

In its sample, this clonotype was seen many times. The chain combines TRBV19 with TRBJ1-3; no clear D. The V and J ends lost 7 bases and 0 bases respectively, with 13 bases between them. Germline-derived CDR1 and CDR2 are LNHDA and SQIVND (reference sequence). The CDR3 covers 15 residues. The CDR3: CASIRPGHSGNTIYF. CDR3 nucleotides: TGTGCCAGTATCAGACCGGGTCACTCTGGAAACACCATATATTTT.

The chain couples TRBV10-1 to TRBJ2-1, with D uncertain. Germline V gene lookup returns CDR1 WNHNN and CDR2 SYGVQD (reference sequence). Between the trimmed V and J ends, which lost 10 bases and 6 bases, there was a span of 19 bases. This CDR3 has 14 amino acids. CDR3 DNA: TGCGCCACCAAGGACCCGAGTTCTGCCAATGAGCAGTTCTTC. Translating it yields CATKDPSSANEQFF.

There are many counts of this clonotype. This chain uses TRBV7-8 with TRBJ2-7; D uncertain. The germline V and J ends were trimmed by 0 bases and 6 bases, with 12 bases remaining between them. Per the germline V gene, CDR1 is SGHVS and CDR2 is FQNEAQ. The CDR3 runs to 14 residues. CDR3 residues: CASSLAGIGPEQYF. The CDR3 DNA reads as TGTGCCAGCAGCTTAGCAGGGATCGGCCCCGAGCAGTACTTC. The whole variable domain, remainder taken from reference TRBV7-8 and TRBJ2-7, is GAGVSQSPRYKVAKRGQDVALRCDPISGHVSLFWYQQALGQGPEFLTYFQNEAQLDKSGLPSDRFFAERPEGSVSTLKIQRTQQEDSAVYLCASSLAGIGPEQYFGPGTRLTVT.

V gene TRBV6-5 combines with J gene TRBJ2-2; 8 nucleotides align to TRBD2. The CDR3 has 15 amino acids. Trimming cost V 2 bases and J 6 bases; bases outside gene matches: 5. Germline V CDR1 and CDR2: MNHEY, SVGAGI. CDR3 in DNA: TGTGCCAGCAGTTACCGTAGCGGGAAGGCCGGGGAGCTGTTTTTT. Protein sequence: CASSYRSGKAGELFF.

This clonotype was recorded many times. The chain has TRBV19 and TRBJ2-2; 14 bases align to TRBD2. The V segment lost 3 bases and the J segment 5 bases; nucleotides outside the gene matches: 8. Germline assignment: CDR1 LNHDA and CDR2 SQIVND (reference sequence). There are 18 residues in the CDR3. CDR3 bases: TGTGCCAGTAGTATGAGGGGACTAGCGGGAGCCCCAACCGGGGAGCTGTTTTTT. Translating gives CASSMRGLAGAPTGELFF.

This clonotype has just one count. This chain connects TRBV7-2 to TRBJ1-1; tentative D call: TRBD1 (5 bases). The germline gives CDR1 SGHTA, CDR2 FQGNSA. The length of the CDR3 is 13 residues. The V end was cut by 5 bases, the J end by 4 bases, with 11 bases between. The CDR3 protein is CASSAGAGTEAFF. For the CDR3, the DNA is TGTGCCAGCAGCGCCGGGGCGGGCACTGAAGCTTTCTTT.

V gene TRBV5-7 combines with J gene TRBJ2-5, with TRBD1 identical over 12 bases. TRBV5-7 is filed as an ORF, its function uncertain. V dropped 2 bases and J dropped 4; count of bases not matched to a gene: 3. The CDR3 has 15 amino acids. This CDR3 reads CASSFKGQGAETQYF. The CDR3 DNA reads TGTGCCAGCAGCTTTAAGGGACAGGGGGCAGAGACCCAGTACTTC.

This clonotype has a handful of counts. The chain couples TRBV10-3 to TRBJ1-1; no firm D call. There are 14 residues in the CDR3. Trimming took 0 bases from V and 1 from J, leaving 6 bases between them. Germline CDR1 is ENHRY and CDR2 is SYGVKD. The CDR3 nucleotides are TGTGCCATCAGTGAGTCGTTGGGGAACACTGAAGCTTTCTTT. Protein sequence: CAISESLGNTEAFF.

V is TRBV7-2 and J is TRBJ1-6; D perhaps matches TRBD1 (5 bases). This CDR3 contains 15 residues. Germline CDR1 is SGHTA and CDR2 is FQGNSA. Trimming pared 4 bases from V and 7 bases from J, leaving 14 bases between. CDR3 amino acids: CASSSGGWGNSPLHF. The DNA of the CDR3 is TGTGCCAGCAGCTCGGGGGGATGGGGGAATTCACCCCTCCACTTT.

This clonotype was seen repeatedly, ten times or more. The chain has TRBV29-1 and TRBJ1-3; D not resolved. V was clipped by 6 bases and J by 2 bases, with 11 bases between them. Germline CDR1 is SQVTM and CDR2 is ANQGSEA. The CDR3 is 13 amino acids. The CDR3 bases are TGCAGCGTCCAACGAGGAGCTGGAAACACCATATATTTT. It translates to CSVQRGAGNTIYF.

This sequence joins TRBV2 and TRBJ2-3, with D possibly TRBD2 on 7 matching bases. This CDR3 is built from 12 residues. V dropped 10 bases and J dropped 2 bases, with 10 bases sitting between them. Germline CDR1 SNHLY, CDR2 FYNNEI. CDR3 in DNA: TGTGCCACTCGGGGGGCCACAGATACGCAGTATTTT. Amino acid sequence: CATRGATDTQYF.

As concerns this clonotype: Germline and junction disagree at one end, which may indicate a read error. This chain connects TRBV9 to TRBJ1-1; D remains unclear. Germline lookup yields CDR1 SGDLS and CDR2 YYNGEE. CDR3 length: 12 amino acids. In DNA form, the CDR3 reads TGTGCCAGCAGCGTCGAAAACACTGAAGCTTCCTTT. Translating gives CASSVENTEASF.